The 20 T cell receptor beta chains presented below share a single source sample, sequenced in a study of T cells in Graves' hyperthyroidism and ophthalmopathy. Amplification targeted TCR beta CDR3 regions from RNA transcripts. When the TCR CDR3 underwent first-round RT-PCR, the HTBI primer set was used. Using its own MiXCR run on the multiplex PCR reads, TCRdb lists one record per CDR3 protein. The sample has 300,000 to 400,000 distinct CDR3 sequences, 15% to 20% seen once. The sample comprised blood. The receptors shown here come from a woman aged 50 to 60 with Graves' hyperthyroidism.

CDR3 sequence reads: CATSDRTSGNTGELFF. Written as DNA, the CDR3 is TGTGCCACCAGTGATAGGACTAGCGGGAACACCGGGGAGCTGTTTTTT. This chain uses TRBV24-1 with TRBJ2-2; 10 bases fit TRBD2. The J segment lost 1 base and the V segment lost 3 bases, leaving 1 base of the junction unmatched. The CDR3 has 16 residues. CDR1 KGHDR and CDR2 SFDVKD come from the germline V gene.

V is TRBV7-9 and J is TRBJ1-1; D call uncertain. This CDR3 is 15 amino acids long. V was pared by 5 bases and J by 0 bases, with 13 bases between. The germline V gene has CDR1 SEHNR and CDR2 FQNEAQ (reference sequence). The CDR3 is CASSPRDPMNTEAFF. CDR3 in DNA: TGTGCCAGCAGCCCGCGCGACCCCATGAACACTGAAGCTTTCTTT.

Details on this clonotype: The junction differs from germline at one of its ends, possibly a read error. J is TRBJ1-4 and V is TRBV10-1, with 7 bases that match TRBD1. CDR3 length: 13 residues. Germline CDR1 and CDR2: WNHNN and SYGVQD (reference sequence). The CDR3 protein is CASSDGQEKKLLF. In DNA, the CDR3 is TGCGCCAGCAGTGATGGACAGGAAAAAAAACTGCTTTTT.

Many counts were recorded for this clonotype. The CDR3 nucleotides are TGTGCCAGCAGCCAATTAGGGAGTAGTTCACCCCTCCACTTT. Translating gives CASSQLGSSSPLHF. V usage is TRBV3-1 and J usage is TRBJ1-6; unclear D gene. Germline V gives CDR1 LGHDT, CDR2 YNNKEL (reference sequence). CDR3 size: 14 residues. V was pared by 2 bases and J by 9 bases, with 11 bases between.

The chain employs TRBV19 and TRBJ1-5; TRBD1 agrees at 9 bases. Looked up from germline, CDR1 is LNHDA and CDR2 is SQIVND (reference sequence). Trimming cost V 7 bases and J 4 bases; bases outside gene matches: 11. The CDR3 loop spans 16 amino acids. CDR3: CASTLRGDRANQPQHF. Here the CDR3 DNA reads TGTGCCAGTACCCTAAGGGGGGACAGGGCAAATCAGCCCCAGCATTTT.

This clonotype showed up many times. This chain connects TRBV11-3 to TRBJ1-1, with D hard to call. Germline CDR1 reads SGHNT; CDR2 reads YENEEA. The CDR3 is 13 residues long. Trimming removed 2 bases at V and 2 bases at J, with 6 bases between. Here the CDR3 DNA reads TGTGCCAGCAGCTTAAGTATCAACACTGAAGCTTTCTTT. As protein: CASSLSINTEAFF.

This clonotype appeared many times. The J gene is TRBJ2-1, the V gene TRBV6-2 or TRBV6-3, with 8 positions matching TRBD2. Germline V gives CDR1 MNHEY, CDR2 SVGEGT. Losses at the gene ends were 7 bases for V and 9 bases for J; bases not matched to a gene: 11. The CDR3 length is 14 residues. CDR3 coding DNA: TGTGCCAGCAATCTAGGGGGACTAGTCGGTGAGCAGTTCTTC. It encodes CASNLGGLVGEQFF.

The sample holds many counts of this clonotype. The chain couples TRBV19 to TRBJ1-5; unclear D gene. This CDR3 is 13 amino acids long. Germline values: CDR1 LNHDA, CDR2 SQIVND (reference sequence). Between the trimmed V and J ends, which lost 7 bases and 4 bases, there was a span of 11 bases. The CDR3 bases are TGTGCCAGTACCCAGAGGAGGAATCAGCCCCAGCATTTT. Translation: CASTQRRNQPQHF.

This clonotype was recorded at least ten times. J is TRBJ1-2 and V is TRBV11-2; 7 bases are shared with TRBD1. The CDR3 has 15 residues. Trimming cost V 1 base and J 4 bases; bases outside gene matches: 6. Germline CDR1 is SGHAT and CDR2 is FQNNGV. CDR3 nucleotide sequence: TGTGCCAGCAGCTTAGCCAGGGGGAACCTCTATGGCTACACCTTC. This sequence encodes CASSLARGNLYGYTF.

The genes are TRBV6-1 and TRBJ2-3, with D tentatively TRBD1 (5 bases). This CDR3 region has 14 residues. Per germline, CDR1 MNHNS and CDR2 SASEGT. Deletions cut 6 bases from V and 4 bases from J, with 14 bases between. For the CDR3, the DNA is TGTGCCAGCAGGGTGGACAAGGGTGCAGATACGCAGTATTTT. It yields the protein CASRVDKGADTQYF.

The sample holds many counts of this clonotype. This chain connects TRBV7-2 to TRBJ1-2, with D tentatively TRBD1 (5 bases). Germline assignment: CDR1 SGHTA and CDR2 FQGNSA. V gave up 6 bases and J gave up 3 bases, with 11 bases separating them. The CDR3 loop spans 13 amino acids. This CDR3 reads CASSLGTDYGYTF. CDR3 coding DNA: TGTGCCAGCAGTTTGGGGACGGACTATGGCTACACCTTC.

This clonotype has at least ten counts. The CDR3 reads CASSLWGERTEAFF. For the CDR3, the DNA is TGTGCCAGCAGTTTATGGGGGGAGAGGACTGAAGCTTTCTTT. This chain joins TRBV12-3 or TRBV12-4 and TRBJ1-1; possibly TRBD1 for D (5 bases). Deletions cut 2 bases from V and 5 bases from J, with 12 bases between. CDR3 size: 14 residues.

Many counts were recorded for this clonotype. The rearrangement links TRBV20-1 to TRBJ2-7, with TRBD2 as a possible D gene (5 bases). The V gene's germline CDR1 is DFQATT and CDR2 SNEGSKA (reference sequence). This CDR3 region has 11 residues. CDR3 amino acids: CSGWTGYEQYF. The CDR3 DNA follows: TGCAGCGGCTGGACTGGCTACGAGCAGTACTTC.

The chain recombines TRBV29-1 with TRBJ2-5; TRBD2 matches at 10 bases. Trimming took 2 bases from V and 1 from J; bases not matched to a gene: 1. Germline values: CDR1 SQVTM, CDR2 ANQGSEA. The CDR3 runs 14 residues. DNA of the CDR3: TGCAGCGTTGAACTAGCGGGGGCCCAAGAGACCCAGTACTTC. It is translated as CSVELAGAQETQYF.

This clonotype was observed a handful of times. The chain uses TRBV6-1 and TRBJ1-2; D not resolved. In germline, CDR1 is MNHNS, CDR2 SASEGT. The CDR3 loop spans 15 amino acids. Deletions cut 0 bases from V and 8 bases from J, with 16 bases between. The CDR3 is CASSEAPSVEYGYTF. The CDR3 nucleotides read TGTGCCAGCAGTGAAGCGCCGTCAGTGGAATACGGCTACACCTTC.

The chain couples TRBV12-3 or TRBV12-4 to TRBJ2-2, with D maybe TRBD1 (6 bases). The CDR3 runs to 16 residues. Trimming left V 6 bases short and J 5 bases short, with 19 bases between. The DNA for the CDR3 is TGTGCCAGCAGCAGCTACGCCCAGGGGCCTACCGGGGAGCTGTTTTTT. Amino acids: CASSSYAQGPTGELFF.

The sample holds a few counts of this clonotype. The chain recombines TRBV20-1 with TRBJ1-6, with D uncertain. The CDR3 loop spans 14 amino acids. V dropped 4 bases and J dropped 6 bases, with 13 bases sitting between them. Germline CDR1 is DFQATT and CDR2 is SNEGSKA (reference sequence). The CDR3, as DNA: TGCAGTGCTACGCCGCCGGAAAGTAATTCACCCCTCCACTTT. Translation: CSATPPESNSPLHF.

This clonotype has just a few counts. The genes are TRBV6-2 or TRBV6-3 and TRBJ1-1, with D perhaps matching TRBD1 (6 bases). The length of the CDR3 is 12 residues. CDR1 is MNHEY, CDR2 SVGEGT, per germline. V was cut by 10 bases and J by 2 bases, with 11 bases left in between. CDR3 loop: CATGDFNTEAFF. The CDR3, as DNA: TGTGCCACAGGGGACTTCAACACTGAAGCTTTCTTT.

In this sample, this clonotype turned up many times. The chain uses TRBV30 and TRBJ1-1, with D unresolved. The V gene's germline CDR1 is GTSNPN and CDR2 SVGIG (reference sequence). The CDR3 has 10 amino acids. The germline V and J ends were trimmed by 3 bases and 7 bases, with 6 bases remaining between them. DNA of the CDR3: TGTGCCTGGAGGGAGAATGAAGCTTTCTTT. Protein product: CAWRENEAFF.

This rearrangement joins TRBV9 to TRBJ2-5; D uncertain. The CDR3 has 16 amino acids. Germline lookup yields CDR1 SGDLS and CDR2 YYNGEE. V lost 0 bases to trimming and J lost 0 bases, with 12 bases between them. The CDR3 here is CASSVGQATYQETQYF. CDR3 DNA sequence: TGTGCCAGCAGCGTAGGCCAGGCGACGTACCAAGAGACCCAGTACTTC. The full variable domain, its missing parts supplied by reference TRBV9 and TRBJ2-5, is DSGVTQTPKHLITATGQRVTLRCSPRSGDLSVYWYQQSLDQGLQFLIQYYNGEERAKGNILERFSAQQFPDLHSELNLSSLELGDSALYFCASSVGQATYQETQYFGPGTRLLVL.